This T cell receptor beta chain was sequenced during a study of blood T cell dynamics during melanoma immunotherapy. Each bulk PBMC sample had 300 to 350 ng DNA loaded. TCRdb's copy holds only in-frame clones and misses some; the assay was immunoSEQ multiplex PCR. The profile shows under 11,000 clones, 75% to 90% of them singletons. Sample time point: pre-treatment baseline. Samples come from before therapy and from week 3 after the first blockade cycle. The TCR originated in a human donor with melanoma. The source was blood, collected from a patient treated with checkpoint blockade.

DNA of the CDR3: TGTGCCAGCAGCTTAGTAGGGACTGTGGGTCAGCCCCAGCATTTT. Protein sequence: CASSLVGTVGQPQHF. J is TRBJ1-5 and V is TRBV7-8; a weak D match, TRBD1 (5 bases). Germline CDR1 SGHVS, CDR2 FQNEAQ. The CDR3 runs to 15 residues. V lost 1 base, J lost 6 bases, and 13 bases lay in between.